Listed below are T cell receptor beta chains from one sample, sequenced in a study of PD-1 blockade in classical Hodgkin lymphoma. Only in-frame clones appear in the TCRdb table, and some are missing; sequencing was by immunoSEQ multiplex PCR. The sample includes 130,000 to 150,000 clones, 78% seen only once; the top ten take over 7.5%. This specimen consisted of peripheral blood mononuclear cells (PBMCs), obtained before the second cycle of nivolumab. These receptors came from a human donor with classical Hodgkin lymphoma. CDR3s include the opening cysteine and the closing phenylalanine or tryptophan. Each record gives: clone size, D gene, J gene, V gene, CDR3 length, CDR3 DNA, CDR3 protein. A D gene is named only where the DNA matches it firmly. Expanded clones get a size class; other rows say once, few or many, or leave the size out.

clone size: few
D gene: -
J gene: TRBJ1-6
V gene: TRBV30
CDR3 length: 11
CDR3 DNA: TGTGCCTGGAGTCTTAATTCACCCCTCCACTTT
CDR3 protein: CAWSLNSPLHF

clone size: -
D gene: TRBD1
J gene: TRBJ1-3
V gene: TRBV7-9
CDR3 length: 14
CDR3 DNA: TGTGCCAGCAGATGGGACAGCTCTGGAAACACCATATATTTT
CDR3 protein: CASRWDSSGNTIYF

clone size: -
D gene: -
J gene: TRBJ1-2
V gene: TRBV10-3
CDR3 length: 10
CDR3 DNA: TGTGCCACGGGACTCGATGGCTACACCTTC
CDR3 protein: CATGLDGYTF

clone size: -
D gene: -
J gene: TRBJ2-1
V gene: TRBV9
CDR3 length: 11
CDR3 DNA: TGTGCCAGCAGCGTAGCGGGCGAGCAGTTCTTC
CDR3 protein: CASSVAGEQFF

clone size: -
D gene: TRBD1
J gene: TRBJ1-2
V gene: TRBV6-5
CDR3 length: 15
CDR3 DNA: TGTGCCAGCAGTTATTTCTGGACAGGGGTCGATGGCTACACCTTC
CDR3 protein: CASSYFWTGVDGYTF

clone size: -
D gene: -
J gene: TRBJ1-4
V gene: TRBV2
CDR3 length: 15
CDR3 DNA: TGTGCCAGCAGCCTAACAGGGAAAGCTAATGAAAAACTGTTTTTT
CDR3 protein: CASSLTGKANEKLFF

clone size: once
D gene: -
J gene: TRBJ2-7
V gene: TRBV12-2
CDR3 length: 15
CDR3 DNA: TGTGCAAGTCGCGCGACCGGGACTAGCGTGTCGGGGCAGTACTTC
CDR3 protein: CASRATGTSVSGQYF

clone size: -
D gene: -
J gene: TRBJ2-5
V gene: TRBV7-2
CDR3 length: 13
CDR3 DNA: TGTGCCAGCAGCTTTCAGGGGCCGGAGACCCAGTACTTC
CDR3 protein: CASSFQGPETQYF

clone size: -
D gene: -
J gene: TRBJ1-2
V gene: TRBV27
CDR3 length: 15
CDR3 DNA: TGTGCCAGCAGTTTCCTCGACAGGACGAGCTATGGCTACACCTTC
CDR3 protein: CASSFLDRTSYGYTF

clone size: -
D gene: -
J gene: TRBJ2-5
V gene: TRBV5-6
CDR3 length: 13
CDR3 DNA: TGTGCCAGCAGCTACGGACATCAAGAGACCCAGTACTTC
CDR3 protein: CASSYGHQETQYF

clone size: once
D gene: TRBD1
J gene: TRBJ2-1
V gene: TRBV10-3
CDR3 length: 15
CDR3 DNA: TGTGCCATCAGTGAGTCGGACAGGACTGGGAATGAGCAGTTCTTC
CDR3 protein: CAISESDRTGNEQFF

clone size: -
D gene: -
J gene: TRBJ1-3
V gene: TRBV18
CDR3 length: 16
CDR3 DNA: TGTGCCAGCTCACCGGTGGGAATTTACTCTGGAAACACCATATATTTT
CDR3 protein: CASSPVGIYSGNTIYF

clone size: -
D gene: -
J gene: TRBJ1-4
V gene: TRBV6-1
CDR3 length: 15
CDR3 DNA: TGTGCCAGCACTGAGACACGAAGCCTTAATGAAAAACTGTTTTTT
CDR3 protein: CASTETRSLNEKLFF

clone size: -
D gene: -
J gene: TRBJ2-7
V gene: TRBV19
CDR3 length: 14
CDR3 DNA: TGTGCCAGTAGTGCCGGGACAAGGTCCTACGAGCAGTACTTC
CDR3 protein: CASSAGTRSYEQYF

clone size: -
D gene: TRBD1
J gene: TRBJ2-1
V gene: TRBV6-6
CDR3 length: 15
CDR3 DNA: TGTGCCAGCAGTGACAGGGGTCCTAAACCCAATGAGCAGTTCTTC
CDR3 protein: CASSDRGPKPNEQFF